These 11 T cell receptor beta chains were all obtained from the same sample, sequenced in a study of OX40 agonist ivuxolimab in advanced cancers. TCRdb's table, derived via immunoSEQ multiplex PCR, lists solely in-frame clones and lacks some. This table holds approximately 81,000 clones, approximately 90% found once. The sample here was CD4+ or CD8+ T cells sorted from blood, taken in a trial of the OX40 agonist ivuxolimab. Every receptor here comes from an adult with an advanced solid tumor such as melanoma, head and neck, liver or kidney cancer.

The chain has TRBV4-1 and TRBJ1-1; no firm D call. The germline V gene has CDR1 MGHRA and CDR2 YSYEKL. The CDR3 has 14 residues. With 3 bases removed from V and 3 bases from J, the gap between germline ends came to 11 bases. The CDR3 DNA reads TGCGCCAGCAGCCAGCAGATTGCGGACACTGAAGCTTTCTTT. Translating it yields CASSQQIADTEAFF.

The rearrangement links TRBV5-1 to TRBJ1-1; TRBD1 aligns across 12 bases. The CDR3 loop spans 17 amino acids. CDR1 SGHRS and CDR2 YFSETQ come from the germline V gene. With 4 bases clipped from V and 1 base from J, the junction kept 8 bases outside the gene matches. The CDR3 region is CASSDRDRGQGNTEAFF. CDR3 nucleotide sequence: TGCGCCAGCAGCGACCGGGACAGGGGGCAGGGGAACACTGAAGCTTTCTTT.

This clone was seen only once. The rearrangement joins TRBV6-5 to TRBJ2-7, with no clear D. The CDR3 consists of 13 residues. V lost 6 bases, J lost 5 bases, and 14 bases lay in between. The germline V gene has CDR1 MNHEY and CDR2 SVGAGI. The CDR3: CASSPDGRDEQYF. The CDR3 DNA is TGTGCCAGCAGCCCGGACGGAAGGGACGAGCAGTACTTC.

The chain joins TRBV5-4 to TRBJ1-1; the D is unclear. Trimming removed 4 bases from V and 2 bases from J, with 15 bases in between. Germline V CDR1 and CDR2: SGHNT, YYREEE (reference sequence). The length of the CDR3 is 15 residues. This CDR3 is CASSPRFGENTEAFF. CDR3 in DNA: TGTGCCAGCAGCCCGCGATTCGGCGAAAACACTGAAGCTTTCTTT.

J is TRBJ1-2 and V is TRBV29-1; no clear D gene. The germline CDR1 and CDR2 sequences are SQVTM and ANQGSEA. CDR3 size: 13 residues. Trimming took off 5 bases at V and 0 bases at J, with 10 bases between the two ends. DNA for the CDR3: TGCAGCGTTTTAAATACGGCTAACTATGGCTACACCTTC. Its protein product is CSVLNTANYGYTF.

This clone appeared a single time. The J gene is TRBJ2-3, the V gene TRBV11-2; no clear D. The CDR3 is made up of 16 amino acids. Germline-derived CDR1 and CDR2 are SGHAT and FQNNGV. V was shortened by 5 bases and J by 1 base, with 16 bases between the two germline ends. This CDR3 reads CASSNPHGWGTDTQYF. The DNA for the CDR3 is TGTGCCAGCAGCAACCCTCATGGTTGGGGCACAGATACGCAGTATTTT.

The V and J genes are TRBV7-2 and TRBJ2-5, with D maybe TRBD2 (5 bases). Germline lookup yields CDR1 SGHTA and CDR2 FQGNSA. The ends were cut back, 1 base at V and 1 base at J, with 7 bases in the middle. The CDR3 is made up of 14 amino acids. The DNA for the CDR3 is TGTGCCAGCAGCTTAGGGACTTTCCAAGAGACCCAGTACTTC. Protein: CASSLGTFQETQYF.

For the CDR3, the DNA is TGTGCCAGCAGCGAGATACAGGGGGGGTATGGCTACACCTTC. It yields the protein CASSEIQGGYGYTF. The chain is built from TRBV5-4 and TRBJ1-2, with TRBD1 matching over 8 bases. Per germline, CDR1 SGHNT and CDR2 YYREEE (reference sequence). V was clipped by 4 bases and J by 5 bases; unmatched bases: 7. The CDR3 runs 14 residues.

The chain uses TRBV6-5 and TRBJ2-1; D is undetermined. Per germline, CDR1 MNHEY and CDR2 SVGAGI. This CDR3 comprises 11 residues. Trimming took 6 bases from V and 4 from J, leaving 4 bases between them. CDR3 region: CASRTYNEQFF. In nucleotides, the CDR3 is TGTGCCAGCAGGACTTACAATGAGCAGTTCTTC.

This clone has a handful of counts. The rearrangement links TRBV2 to TRBJ1-1, with D hard to call. In germline, CDR1 is SNHLY, CDR2 FYNNEI. V was cut by 8 bases and J by 0 bases, with 10 bases left in between. The CDR3 spans 13 residues. DNA for the CDR3: TGTGCCAGCGGATATACATTGAACACTGAAGCTTTCTTT. It encodes CASGYTLNTEAFF.

This chain uses TRBV28 with TRBJ1-5, with TRBD1 identical over 9 bases. With V trimmed by 5 bases and J by 6 bases, 5 bases remained unmatched. In germline, CDR1 is MDHEN, CDR2 SYDVKM. The length of the CDR3 is 14 residues. The chain's CDR3 is CASSVQGASQPQHF. The CDR3 coding sequence is TGTGCCAGCAGTGTACAGGGGGCGTCTCAGCCCCAGCATTTT.